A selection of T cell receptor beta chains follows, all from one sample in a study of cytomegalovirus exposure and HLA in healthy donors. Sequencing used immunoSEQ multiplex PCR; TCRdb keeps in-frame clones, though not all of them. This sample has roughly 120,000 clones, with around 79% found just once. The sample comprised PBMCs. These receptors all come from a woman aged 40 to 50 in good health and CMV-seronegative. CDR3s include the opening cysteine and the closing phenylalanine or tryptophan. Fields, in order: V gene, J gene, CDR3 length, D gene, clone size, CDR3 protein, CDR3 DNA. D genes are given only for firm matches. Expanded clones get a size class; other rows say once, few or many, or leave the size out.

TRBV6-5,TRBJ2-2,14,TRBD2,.,CASRAGGMPGELFF,TGTGCCAGCAGGGCGGGGGGGATGCCCGGGGAGCTGTTTTTT
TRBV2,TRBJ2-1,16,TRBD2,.,CAGGDEGWKSYNEQFF,TGTGCCGGGGGGGATGAGGGCTGGAAATCCTACAATGAGCAGTTCTTC
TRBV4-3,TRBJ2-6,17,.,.,CASSQVFGGAGANVLTF,TGCGCCAGCAGCCAAGTTTTCGGCGGTGCTGGGGCCAACGTCCTGACTTTC
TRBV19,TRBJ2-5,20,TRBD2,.,CASRPVWTSGSRGYSETQYF,TGTGCCAGTAGGCCGGTCTGGACTAGCGGGAGCAGAGGGTATTCAGAGACCCAGTACTTC
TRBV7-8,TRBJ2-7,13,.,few,CASSLALGSGKYF,TGTGCCAGCAGCTTAGCGCTGGGGTCGGGGAAGTACTTC
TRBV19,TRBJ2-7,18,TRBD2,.,CASSIEGEFGTIGYEQYF,TGTGCCAGTAGTATAGAAGGGGAGTTCGGGACTATAGGCTACGAGCAGTACTTC
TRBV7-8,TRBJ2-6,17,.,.,CASSLNSPVSGANVLTF,TGTGCCAGCAGCTTAAACAGCCCGGTCTCTGGGGCCAACGTCCTAACTTTC
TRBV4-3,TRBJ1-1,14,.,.,CASSQEAGAVEAFF,TGCGCCAGCAGCCAAGAAGCGGGGGCGGTTGAAGCTTTCTTT
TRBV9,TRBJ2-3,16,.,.,CASSVGGGSGTDTQYF,TGTGCCAGCAGCGTAGGGGGCGGCTCCGGCACAGATACGCAGTATTTT
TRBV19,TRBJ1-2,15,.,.,CASRRNDVGMDGYTF,TGTGCCAGTCGGCGAAACGATGTCGGGATGGATGGCTACACCTTC
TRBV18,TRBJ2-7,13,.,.,CASSHDSTYEQYF,TGTGCCAGCTCACACGACAGCACCTACGAGCAGTACTTC
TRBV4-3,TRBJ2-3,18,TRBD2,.,CASSQDMTSGISTDTQYF,TGCGCCAGCAGCCAAGATATGACTAGCGGTATTAGCACAGATACGCAGTATTTT
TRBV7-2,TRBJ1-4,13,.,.,CASSRDIQGKLFF,TGTGCCAGCAGTCGGGACATCCAAGGGAAACTGTTTTTT
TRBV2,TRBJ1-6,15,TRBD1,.,CASSERGPSNSPLHF,TGTGCCAGCAGTGAGAGGGGGCCTAGTAATTCACCCCTCCACTTT
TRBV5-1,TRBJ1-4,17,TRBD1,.,CASSLGIQGSTNEKLFF,TGCGCCAGCAGCTTGGGGATACAGGGGTCAACTAATGAAAAACTGTTTTTT
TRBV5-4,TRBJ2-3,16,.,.,CASSLEAGSATDTQYF,TGTGCCAGCAGCTTGGAGGCGGGGAGCGCAACAGATACGCAGTATTTT
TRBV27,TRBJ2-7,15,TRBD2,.,CASSHQGLAGYEQYF,TGTGCCAGCAGCCACCAAGGACTAGCGGGGTACGAGCAGTACTTC
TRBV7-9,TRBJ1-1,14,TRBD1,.,CASRRDRADTEAFF,TGTGCCAGCAGGCGGGACAGGGCGGACACTGAAGCTTTCTTT
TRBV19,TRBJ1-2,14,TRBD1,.,CASSPDRGYYGYTF,TGTGCCAGTAGTCCAGACAGGGGTTACTATGGCTACACCTTC
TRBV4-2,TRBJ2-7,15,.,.,CASSQGETEAYEQYF,TGTGCCAGCAGCCAAGGCGAGACAGAAGCCTACGAGCAGTACTTC
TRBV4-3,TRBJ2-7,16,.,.,CASSQFGGGGLYEQYF,TGCGCCAGCAGCCAATTCGGGGGAGGAGGCCTTTACGAGCAGTACTTC
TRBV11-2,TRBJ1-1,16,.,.,CASSLGQAPMNTEAFF,TGTGCCAGCAGCTTAGGACAGGCCCCCATGAACACTGAAGCTTTTTTT
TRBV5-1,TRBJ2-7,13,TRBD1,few,CASSLDRGSGQYF,TGCGCCAGCAGCCTCGACAGGGGGAGTGGGCAGTACTTC
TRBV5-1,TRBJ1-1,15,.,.,CASSQGGWSNTEAFF,TGCGCCAGCAGCCAAGGAGGGTGGTCTAACACTGAAGCTTTCTTT
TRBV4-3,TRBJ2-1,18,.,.,CASSQGRAGRPSYNEQFF,TGCGCCAGCAGCCAAGGGAGGGCGGGGAGGCCCTCTTACAATGAGCAGTTCTTC
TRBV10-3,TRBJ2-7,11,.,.,CAIRDMYEQYF,TGTGCCATCAGGGACATGTACGAGCAGTACTTC
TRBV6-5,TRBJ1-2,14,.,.,CASTSGGARYGYTF,TGTGCCAGCACCTCGGGGGGGGCGAGGTATGGCTACACCTTC
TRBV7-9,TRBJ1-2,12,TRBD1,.,CASSLSGGGYTF,TGTGCCAGCAGCTTATCAGGGGGGGGCTACACCTTC
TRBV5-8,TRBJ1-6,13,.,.,CAQSRGADSPLHF,TGTGCTCAATCCCGGGGGGCCGATTCACCCCTCCACTTT
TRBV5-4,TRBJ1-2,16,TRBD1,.,CASSSGDRGQNYGYTF,TGTGCCAGCAGCTCGGGGGACAGGGGACAGAACTATGGCTACACCTTC
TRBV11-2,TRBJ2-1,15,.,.,CASSLASSIHNEQFF,TGTGCCAGCAGCTTGGCTAGCAGTATCCACAATGAGCAGTTCTTC
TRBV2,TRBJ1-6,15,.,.,CASSEQGIGNSPLHF,TGTGCCAGCAGTGAGCAGGGGATTGGAAATTCACCCCTCCACTTT
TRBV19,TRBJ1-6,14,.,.,CASSMQGGNSPLHF,TGTGCCAGTAGTATGCAGGGAGGTAATTCACCCCTCCACTTT
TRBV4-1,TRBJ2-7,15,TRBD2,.,CASSLGRGDGLEQYF,TGCGCCAGCAGCCTGGGGCGGGGGGACGGTCTCGAGCAGTACTTC
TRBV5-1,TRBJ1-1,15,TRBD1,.,CASSGSGTGQTEAFF,TGCGCCAGCAGCGGTTCCGGGACAGGACAGACTGAAGCTTTCTTT
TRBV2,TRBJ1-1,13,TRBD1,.,CASGGQVNTEAFF,TGTGCCAGCGGGGGACAGGTGAACACTGAAGCTTTCTTT
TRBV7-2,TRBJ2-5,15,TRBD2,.,CASSPRLAGKETQYF,TGTGCCAGCAGCCCGCGACTAGCGGGAAAAGAGACCCAGTACTTC
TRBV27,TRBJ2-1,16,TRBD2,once,CASISRGLAGGSEQFF,TGTGCCAGCATTTCCCGTGGACTAGCGGGAGGGTCGGAGCAGTTCTTC
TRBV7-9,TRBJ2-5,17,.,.,CASTRPEGEGWQETQYF,TGTGCCAGCACCCGCCCCGAGGGGGAGGGATGGCAAGAGACCCAGTACTTC
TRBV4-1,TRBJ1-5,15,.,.,CASSQERIGNQPQHF,TGCGCCAGCAGCCAAGAGAGGATAGGCAATCAGCCCCAGCATTTT
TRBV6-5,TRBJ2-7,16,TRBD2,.,CASSYSPGLAGYEQYF,TGTGCCAGCAGTTACTCCCCGGGACTAGCGGGATACGAGCAGTACTTC
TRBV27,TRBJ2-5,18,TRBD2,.,CASRLLGGGLAGQETQYF,TGTGCCAGCAGGCTGTTGGGTGGGGGACTAGCGGGACAAGAGACCCAGTACTTC
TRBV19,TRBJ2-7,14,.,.,CATRRELGGYEQYF,TGTGCCACCCGAAGGGAGCTAGGAGGGTACGAGCAGTACTTC
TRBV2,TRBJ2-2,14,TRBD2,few,CASSLTAGTGELFF,TGTGCCAGCAGCCTAACAGCGGGAACCGGGGAGCTGTTTTTT
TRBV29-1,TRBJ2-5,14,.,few,CSVGGGQPTETQYF,TGCAGCGTCGGGGGAGGTCAGCCTACAGAGACCCAGTACTTC
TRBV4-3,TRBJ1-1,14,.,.,CASSHLGENTEAFF,TGCGCCAGCAGCCATCTCGGGGAGAACACTGAAGCTTTCTTT
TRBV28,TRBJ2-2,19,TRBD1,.,CASRPRGDQTGGKTGELFF,TGTGCCAGCAGACCACGGGGGGATCAGACAGGGGGCAAAACCGGGGAGCTGTTTTTT
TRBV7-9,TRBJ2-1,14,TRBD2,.,CASSLVAGHNEQFF,TGTGCCAGCAGCTTGGTAGCGGGACACAATGAGCAGTTCTTC
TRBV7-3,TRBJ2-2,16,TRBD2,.,CASSLNSGNEAGELFF,TGTGCCAGCAGCTTAAATAGCGGGAATGAAGCCGGGGAGCTGTTTTTT
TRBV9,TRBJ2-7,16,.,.,CASSSSIGPTVYEQYF,TGTGCCAGCAGCTCTAGTATTGGTCCTACGGTCTACGAGCAGTACTTC
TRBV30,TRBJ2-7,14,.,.,CAWSVKDSRTEQYF,TGTGCCTGGAGTGTAAAGGACTCCAGAACCGAGCAGTACTTC
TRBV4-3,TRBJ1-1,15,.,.,CASSQERGMNTEAFF,TGCGCCAGCAGCCAAGAGAGGGGGATGAACACTGAAGCTTTCTTT
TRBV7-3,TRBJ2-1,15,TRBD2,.,CASSRSGGASNEQFF,TGTGCCAGCAGCAGAAGCGGGGGGGCATCAAATGAGCAGTTCTTC
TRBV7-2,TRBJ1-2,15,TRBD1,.,CASSITGQGFYGYTF,TGTGCCAGCAGCATTACGGGACAGGGGTTCTATGGCTACACCTTC
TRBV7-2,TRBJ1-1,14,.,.,CASSLLATGTEAFF,TGTGCCAGCAGCTTGCTTGCTACGGGGACTGAAGCTTTCTTT
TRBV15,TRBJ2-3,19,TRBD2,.,CATSRAVGSGRASTDTQYF,TGTGCCACCAGCAGAGCGGTCGGTAGCGGGAGGGCGAGCACAGATACGCAGTATTTT
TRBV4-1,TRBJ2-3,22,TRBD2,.,CASSQRGFGLAGGTVTTDTQYF,TGCGCCAGCAGCCAACGAGGGTTCGGACTAGCGGGGGGCACGGTAACCACAGATACGCAGTATTTT
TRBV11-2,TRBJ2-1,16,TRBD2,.,CASRGLATRTYNEQFF,TGTGCCAGCAGGGGACTAGCGACTAGGACCTACAATGAGCAGTTCTTC